The entry that follows covers one T cell receptor (beta chain) sequence. Its antigen remains unidentified. Using immunoSEQ multiplex PCR, the repertoire was profiled, and TCRdb retains in-frame clones only, with some absent. The table includes about 32,000 clones, 78% detected once. Germline V gene sequence: CDR1 SNHLY, CDR2 FYNNEI. The CDR3 has 15 residues. Trimming took 4 bases from V and 1 from J, leaving 11 bases between them. These data come from a study of STAT5B mutations in CD4+ large granular lymphocyte leukemia. Study-wide findings and caveats: Compared with healthy controls (2/35), patient top clones favored TRBV06 (8/27). The CD4+ versus CD8+ T-LGLL clonality difference may reflect limited sample size.

The rearrangement uses TRBV2 and TRBJ2-4, with D unresolved. The TCR was taken from a human donor in good health. The sequenced material came from CD4+ T cells from blood buffy coats. CDR3 in DNA: TGTGCCAGCAGTGTAGTAGTGGGCGCCAAAAACATTCAGTACTTC. Translating it yields CASSVVVGAKNIQYF.